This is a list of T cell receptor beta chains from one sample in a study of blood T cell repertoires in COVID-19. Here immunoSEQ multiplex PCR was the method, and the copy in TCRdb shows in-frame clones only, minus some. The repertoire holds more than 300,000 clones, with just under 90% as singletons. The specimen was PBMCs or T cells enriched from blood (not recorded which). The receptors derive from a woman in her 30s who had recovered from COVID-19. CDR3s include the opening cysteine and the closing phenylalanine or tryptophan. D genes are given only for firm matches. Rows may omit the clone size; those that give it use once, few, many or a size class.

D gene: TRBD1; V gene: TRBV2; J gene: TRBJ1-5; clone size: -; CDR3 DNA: TGTGCCAGCAGGGCATACGGACAGGGTTCAAATCAGCCCCAGCATTTT; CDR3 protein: CASRAYGQGSNQPQHF
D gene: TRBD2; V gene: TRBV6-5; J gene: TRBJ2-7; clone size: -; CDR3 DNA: TGTGCCAGCAGCCTCCGTAGTGGCGGGAGTTACGAGCAGTACTTC; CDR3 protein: CASSLRSGGSYEQYF
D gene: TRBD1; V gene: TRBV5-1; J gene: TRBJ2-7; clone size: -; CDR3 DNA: TGCGCCAGCAGCTGGACAGGGAATACCCTTTACGAGCAGTACTTC; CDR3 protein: CASSWTGNTLYEQYF
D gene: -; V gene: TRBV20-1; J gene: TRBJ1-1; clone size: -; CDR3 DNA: TGCAGTGCTGCCGGGACGGGGGGAGCTTTCTTT; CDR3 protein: CSAAGTGGAFF
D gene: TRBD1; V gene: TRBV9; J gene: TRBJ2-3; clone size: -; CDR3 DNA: TGTGCCAGCAGCGCAGGACAGGGGATCACAGATACGCAGTATTTT; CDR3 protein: CASSAGQGITDTQYF
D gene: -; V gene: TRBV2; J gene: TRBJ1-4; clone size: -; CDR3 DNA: TGTGCCAGCAGTGATCACCCCATACAGCCTAATGAAAAACTGTTTTTT; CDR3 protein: CASSDHPIQPNEKLFF
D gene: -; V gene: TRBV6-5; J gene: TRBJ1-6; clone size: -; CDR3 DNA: TGTGCCAGCAGCCCCCTAAGCTCCTATAATTCACCCCTCCACTTT; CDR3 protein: CASSPLSSYNSPLHF
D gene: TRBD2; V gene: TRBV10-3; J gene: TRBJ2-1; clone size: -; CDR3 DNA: TGTGCCATCAGTGAGCTAAGGCTAGCGGGAGTAGGCTACAATGAGCAGTTCTTC; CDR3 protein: CAISELRLAGVGYNEQFF
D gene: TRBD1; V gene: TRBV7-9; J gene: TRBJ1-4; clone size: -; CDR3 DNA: TGTGCCAGCAGCTTAGTGGCAGGGGGATCGGTTAATGAAAAACTGTTTTTT; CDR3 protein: CASSLVAGGSVNEKLFF
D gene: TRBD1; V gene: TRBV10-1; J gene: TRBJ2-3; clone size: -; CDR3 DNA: TGCGCCAGCAGCCCGGGACAGACTGAAGATACGCAGTATTTT; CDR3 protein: CASSPGQTEDTQYF
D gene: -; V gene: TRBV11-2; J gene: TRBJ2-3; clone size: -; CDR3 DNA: TGTGCCAGCAGCCTCCTCCCCCCCCGGGGGAGCGGAGATACGCAGTATTTT; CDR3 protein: CASSLLPPRGSGDTQYF
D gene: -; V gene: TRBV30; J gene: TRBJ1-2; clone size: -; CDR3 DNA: TGTGCCTGGAGTGTACGGACAGCCTATGGCTACACCTTC; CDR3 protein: CAWSVRTAYGYTF
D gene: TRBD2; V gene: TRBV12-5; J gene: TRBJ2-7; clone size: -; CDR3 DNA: TGTGCTAGTGGTTTGGCCAAAAAGACTAGCGGATTCTACGAGCAGTACTTC; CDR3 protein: CASGLAKKTSGFYEQYF
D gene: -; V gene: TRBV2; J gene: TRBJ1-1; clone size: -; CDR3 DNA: TGTGCCAGCAGTGAAGCGAGGAGGGTTTTACGGGACACTGAAGCTTTCTTT; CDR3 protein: CASSEARRVLRDTEAFF
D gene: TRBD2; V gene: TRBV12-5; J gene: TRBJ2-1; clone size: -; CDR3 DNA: TGTGCTAGTGGTCCCCTAGCGGGAGGTCTCAATGAGCAGTTCTTC; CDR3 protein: CASGPLAGGLNEQFF
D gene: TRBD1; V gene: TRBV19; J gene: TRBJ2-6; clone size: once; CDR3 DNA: TGTGCCAGTAGCGACAGGGGTGGGGCTGGGGCCAACGTCCTGACTTTC; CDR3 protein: CASSDRGGAGANVLTF
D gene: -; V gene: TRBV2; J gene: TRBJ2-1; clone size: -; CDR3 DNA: TGTGCCAGCAGTGAACCTGTACTAGCAGTTTCTGCGTACAATGAGCAGTTCTTC; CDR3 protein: CASSEPVLAVSAYNEQFF
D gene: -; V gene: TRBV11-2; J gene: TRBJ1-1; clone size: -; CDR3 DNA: TGTGCCAGCAGCTCACAGGGTTTCACTGAAGCTTTCTTT; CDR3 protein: CASSSQGFTEAFF
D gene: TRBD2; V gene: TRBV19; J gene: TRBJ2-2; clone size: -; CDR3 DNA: TGTGCCAGTAGTCGGGGACTAGCGGGAGGGTTGAACACCGGGGAGCTGTTTTTT; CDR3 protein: CASSRGLAGGLNTGELFF
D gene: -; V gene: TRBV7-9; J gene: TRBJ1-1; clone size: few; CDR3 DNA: TGTGCCAGCACCCGGGTCCTAGAAGCTTTCTTT; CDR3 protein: CASTRVLEAFF
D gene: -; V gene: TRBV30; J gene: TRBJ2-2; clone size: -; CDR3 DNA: TGTGCCTGGAGGGGCCAGCACGCCACCGGGGAGCTGTTTTTT; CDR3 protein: CAWRGQHATGELFF
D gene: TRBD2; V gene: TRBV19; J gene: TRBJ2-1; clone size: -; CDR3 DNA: TGTGCCAGTAGTGGACGACTCGGGGGGTTATACAATGAGCAGTTCTTC; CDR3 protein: CASSGRLGGLYNEQFF
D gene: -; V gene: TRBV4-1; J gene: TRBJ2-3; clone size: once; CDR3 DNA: TGCGCCAGCAGCCTCACCTCGACTCACACAGATACGCAGTATTTT; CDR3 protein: CASSLTSTHTDTQYF
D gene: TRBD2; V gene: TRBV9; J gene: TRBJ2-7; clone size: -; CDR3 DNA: TGTGCCAGCAGCGTGGCTAGCGGGAGGTACGAGCAGTACTTC; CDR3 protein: CASSVASGRYEQYF
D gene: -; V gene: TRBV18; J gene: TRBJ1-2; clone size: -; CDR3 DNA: TGTGCCAGCTCCTCGAACTTGAGAGTACCCTTCTATGGCTACACCTTC; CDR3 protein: CASSSNLRVPFYGYTF
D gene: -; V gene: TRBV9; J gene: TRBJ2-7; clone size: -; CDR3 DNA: TGTGCCAGCAGCCCTCGACCGGACAGTTACGAGCAGTACTTC; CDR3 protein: CASSPRPDSYEQYF
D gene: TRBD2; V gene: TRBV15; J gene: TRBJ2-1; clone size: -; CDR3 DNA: TGTGCCACGGCTCCCGGACTAGCCTCTCCCGAGGAGCAGTTCTTC; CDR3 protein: CATAPGLASPEEQFF